This record looks at one T cell receptor beta chain sequence and its context. Its cognate antigen has yet to be identified. A much larger clonotype is one base distant, so this may be a read error. These data belong to a study of neurological immune-mediated disorders (dated by TCRdb to about 2019). Study-wide context: The study compared peripheral blood TCR-beta repertoires of HTLV-I-associated myelopathy (HAM/TSP) patients, multiple sclerosis patients and healthy controls using UMI-based sequencing. Technical triplicate libraries were sequenced to precisely calculate how much the frequency of each individual clone varied. The cohort included approximately 68 subjects: some 14 with HAM/TSP, around 34 with multiple sclerosis, and around 20 healthy controls. Longitudinal samples, technical triplicates and paired sorted CD4+ and CD8+ T-cell subsets, alongside PBMC samples, were included among the approximately 98 TCR-beta libraries. What the authors observed across the whole study: TCR clonal expansion was highest in HAM/TSP patients and lowest in MS patients, with MS patients falling below even healthy controls. Expanded clones from different subjects shared no identical CDR3 amino acid sequences, which suggests that TCR-beta repertoires were private in all groups.

cDNA synthesis used template-switch 5'RACE with a primer carrying a 10-nucleotide random unique molecular identifier tagging each TCR transcript. Every sequencing run covered 15-18 subjects and yielded more than 180 million TCR-beta sequences. The RNeasy kit was used to extract total RNA. The KAPA Real-time Library Amplification kit was used to amplify TCR-beta VDJ regions with primers for the TCR constant region and the 5'RACE anchor. Sample indexes and Illumina adaptors were added in a first PCR, after which library yield was increased in a second PCR. After purification with Ampure beads, the TCR product of roughly 650 bp was size-selected on a 2% E-gel SizeSelection system. Before pooling, libraries had their quality checked on a Bioanalyzer, their concentration measured with Qubit, and their quantity determined with the Kapa Library Quantification kit. An Illumina HiSeq 2500 was used to sequence the libraries paired-end at 2 x 150 bp. To increase sequence diversity, about 25-31% phiX was spiked into each library pool. On the authors' methods: Quality-filtered reads were processed with the UMI-based MiGEC pipeline, which removed over 75% of raw TCR sequences during error correction. IMGT germline references were used for alignment of VDJ genes, and clonotypes were defined by a unique CDR3 amino acid sequence together with V-J genes. Clonal expansion, Shannon diversity and CDR3 relatedness were evaluated with VDJtools (CalcPairwiseDistances, ClusterSamples), while phylogenetic trees were built in CLCbio workbench. Using coefficient-of-variation modelling across technical triplicates, the study counted a clone as expanded if it had at least 8 unique UMIs. In TCRdb, the public reads were trimmed at Q25 with fastp and aligned with MiXCR, with productive beta chains retained. When rows share a CDR3 protein, they turn into one entry using the most common DNA and genes. These V and J calls derive from TCRdb rather than the authors' analysis. The sample has under 45,000 distinct CDR3 sequences on record, 20% to 25% of them singletons. The top ten hold about 4.5% of the sample.

Measured from the cysteine to the phenylalanine, the CDR3 is 15 residues long. Left in the record is the CDR3 DNA by itself, 45 bases read in frame from the first base. CDR1 and CDR2 (SGHVS, FNYEAQ) derive from the germline V gene. The time point label for this specimen denotes: technical triplicate 3. Unsorted PBMC libraries were generated from 2 million PBMCs stored in RNAlater at -80 °C until RNA extraction. Peripheral blood was subjected to Ficoll-Hypaque density gradient centrifugation to isolate PBMCs, which were then cryopreserved in liquid nitrogen. Sample: PBMCs. This receptor was obtained from a man in his sixties with HTLV-1-associated myelopathy (HAM/TSP). Rearrangement joined TRBV7-6 to TRBJ2-2; 9 middle bases align to TRBD2. The base sequence is TGTACCAGCAGCTATAGCGGGAGAGGCACCGGGGAGCTGTTTTTT. It is translated as CTSSYSGRGTGELFF.